The source of this T cell receptor beta chain is a study of T-cell reconstitution after alpha-beta-depleted transplantation in children. Regarding the study as a whole: Once a year had passed after transplant, T-cell counts and diversity came mostly from newly produced T cells.

Germline V gives CDR1 ENHRY, CDR2 SYGVKD. The germline V and J ends were trimmed by 8 bases and 2 bases, with 6 bases remaining between them. This CDR3 region has 12 residues. In regard to this clonotype: Its antigen is undetermined.

Unique molecular identifiers were incorporated during preparation of the TCRbeta library. Using its own MiXCR run on the PCR reads, TCRdb lists one record per CDR3 protein. Of some 460,000 distinct CDR3 sequences listed, 16% are singletons. This specimen consisted of PBMCs, mostly from graft donor cells, obtained 360 days after TCRalphabeta/CD19-depleted stem cell transplant. The V and J genes are TRBV10-3 and TRBJ2-2; D is unclear. The source of this sequence is a boy younger than two who had a stem cell transplant for Wiskott-Aldrich syndrome, so the T cells may come from the graft donor. CDR3 in amino acids: CAIRSNTGELFF. The CDR3 coding sequence is TGTGCCATCCGTTCCAACACCGGGGAGCTGTTTTTT.